This T cell receptor beta chain was documented in a study of technical replicates of blood from a few donors. From germline, CDR1 is MDHEN and CDR2 SYDVKM. The CDR3 covers 15 residues. V lost 5 bases and J 3 bases, leaving 17 bases between the germline ends. The data were produced by immunoSEQ multiplex PCR, yet TCRdb's version contains in-frame clones alone and is incomplete. The table includes about 54,000 clones, 94% detected once. The source material was T cells isolated from PBMCs. This chain links TRBV28 with TRBJ2-7; the D is unclear. The sequence was collected from a human donor in good health. CDR3 residues: CASSPSPTEFYEQYF. CDR3 DNA: TGTGCCAGCAGTCCCAGTCCCACCGAATTCTACGAGCAGTACTTC.